This TCR beta chain appears in the sequencing data of a study of regulatory T cells in long-lasting Graves disease. Study-wide results and limits: Gene preferences differed: TRBV28, TRBJ1-2, TRBJ2-5 in persistent cases.

The CDR3 runs to 17 residues. The germline CDR1 and CDR2 sequences are LGHNA and YSLEER. V was clipped by 4 bases and J by 6 bases; unmatched bases: 12. Library construction for TCR beta used iRepertoire HTBI primers and Arm-PCR of CDR3 regions. TCRdb called the multiplex PCR reads again in MiXCR, with one record for every CDR3 protein. The sample shows more than 450,000 distinct CDR3 sequences, around 12% of them seen only once. This clonotype has ten or more counts. Its antigen remains unidentified. Time point indicated: newly diagnosed GD, antithyroid drugs for less than 3 months. Preparation of the TCR library used RNA extracted from PBMCs. These data also formed part of another study, on T cells in Graves' hyperthyroidism and ophthalmopathy.

The chain uses TRBV4-3 and TRBJ2-2; TRBD2 matches 9 bases. The sequence was collected from a woman aged 30 to 39 with Graves disease. Specimen: peripheral blood mononuclear cells (PBMCs), collected at new diagnosis, from a patient treated with antithyroid drugs. The CDR3 sequence: CASSPLAGDFPPGELFF. The CDR3 DNA reads TGCGCCAGCAGCCCATTAGCGGGAGACTTCCCCCCCGGGGAGCTGTTTTTT.